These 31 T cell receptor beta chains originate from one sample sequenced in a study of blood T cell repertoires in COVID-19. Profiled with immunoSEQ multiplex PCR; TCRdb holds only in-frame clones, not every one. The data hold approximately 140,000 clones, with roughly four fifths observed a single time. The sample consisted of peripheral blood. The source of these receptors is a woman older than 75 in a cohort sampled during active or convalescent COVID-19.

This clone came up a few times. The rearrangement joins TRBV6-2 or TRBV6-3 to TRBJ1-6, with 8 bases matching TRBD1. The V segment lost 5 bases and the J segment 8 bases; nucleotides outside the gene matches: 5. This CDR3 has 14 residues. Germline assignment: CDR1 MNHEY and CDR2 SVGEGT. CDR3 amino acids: CASSPQGEYSPLHF. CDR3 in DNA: TGTGCCAGCAGTCCACAGGGGGAGTATTCACCCCTCCACTTT.

The CDR3 spells CASSLDSNEKLFF. CDR3 nucleotide sequence: TGTGCCAGCAGTTTAGACAGTAATGAAAAACTGTTTTTT. The chain couples TRBV12-3 or TRBV12-4 to TRBJ1-4, with D hard to call. Between the trimmed V and J ends, which lost 1 base and 4 bases, there was a span of 4 bases. This CDR3 spans 13 amino acids.

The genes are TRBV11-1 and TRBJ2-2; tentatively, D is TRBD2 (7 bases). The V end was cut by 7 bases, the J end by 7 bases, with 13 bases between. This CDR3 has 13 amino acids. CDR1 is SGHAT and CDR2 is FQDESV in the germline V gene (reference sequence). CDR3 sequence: CASTRGPNGELFF. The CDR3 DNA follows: TGTGCCAGCACGCGGGGGCCGAACGGGGAGCTGTTTTTT.

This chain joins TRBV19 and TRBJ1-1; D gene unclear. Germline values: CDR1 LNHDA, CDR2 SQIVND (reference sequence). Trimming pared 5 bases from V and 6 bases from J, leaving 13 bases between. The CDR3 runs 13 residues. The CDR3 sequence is CASSFAGVAEAFF. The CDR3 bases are TGTGCCAGTAGTTTCGCAGGCGTCGCTGAAGCTTTCTTT.

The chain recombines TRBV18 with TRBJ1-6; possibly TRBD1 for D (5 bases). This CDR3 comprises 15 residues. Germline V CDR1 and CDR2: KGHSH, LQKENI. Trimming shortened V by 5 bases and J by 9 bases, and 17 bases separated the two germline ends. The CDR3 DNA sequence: TGTGCCAGCTCAGGTCAGGGTAACGTTTTTTCACCCCTCCACTTT. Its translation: CASSGQGNVFSPLHF.

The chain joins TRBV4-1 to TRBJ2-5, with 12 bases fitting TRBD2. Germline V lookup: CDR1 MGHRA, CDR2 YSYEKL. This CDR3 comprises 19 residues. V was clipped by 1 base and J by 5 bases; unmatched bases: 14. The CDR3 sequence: CASSQVPTSGGQRRETQYF. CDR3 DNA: TGCGCCAGCAGCCAAGTCCCCACTAGCGGGGGGCAAAGAAGGGAGACCCAGTACTTC.

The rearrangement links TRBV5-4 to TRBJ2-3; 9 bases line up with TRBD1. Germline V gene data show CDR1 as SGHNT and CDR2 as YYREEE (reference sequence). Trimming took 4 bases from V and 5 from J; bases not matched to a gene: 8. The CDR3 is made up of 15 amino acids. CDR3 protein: CASSAPGTGQDTQYF. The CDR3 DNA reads TGTGCCAGCAGCGCCCCCGGGACAGGGCAAGATACGCAGTATTTT.

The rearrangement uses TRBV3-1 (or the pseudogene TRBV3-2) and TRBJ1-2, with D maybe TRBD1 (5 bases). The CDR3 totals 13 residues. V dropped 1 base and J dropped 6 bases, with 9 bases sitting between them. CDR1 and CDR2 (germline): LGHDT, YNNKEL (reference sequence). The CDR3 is CASSQGQGNGYTF. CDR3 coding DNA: TGTGCCAGCAGCCAAGGGCAGGGTAATGGCTACACCTTC.

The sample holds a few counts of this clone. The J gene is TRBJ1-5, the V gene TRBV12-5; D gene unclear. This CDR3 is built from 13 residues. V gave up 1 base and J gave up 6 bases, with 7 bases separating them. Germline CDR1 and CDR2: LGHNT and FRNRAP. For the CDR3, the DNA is TGTGCTAGTGGTTTGGGGCTTATTCAGCCCCAGCATTTT. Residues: CASGLGLIQPQHF.

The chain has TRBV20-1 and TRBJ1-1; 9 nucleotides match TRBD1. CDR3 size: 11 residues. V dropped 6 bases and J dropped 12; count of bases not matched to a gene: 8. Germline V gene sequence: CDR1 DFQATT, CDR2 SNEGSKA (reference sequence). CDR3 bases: TGCAGTGCCACAAAGGACAGGGGAACTTTCTTT. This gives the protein CSATKDRGTFF.

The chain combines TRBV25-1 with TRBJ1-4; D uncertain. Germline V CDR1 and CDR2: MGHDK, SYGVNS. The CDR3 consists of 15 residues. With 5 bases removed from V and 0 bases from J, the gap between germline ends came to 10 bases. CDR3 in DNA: TGTGCCAGCAGTCGGCTCGGGACAACTAATGAAAAACTGTTTTTT. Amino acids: CASSRLGTTNEKLFF.

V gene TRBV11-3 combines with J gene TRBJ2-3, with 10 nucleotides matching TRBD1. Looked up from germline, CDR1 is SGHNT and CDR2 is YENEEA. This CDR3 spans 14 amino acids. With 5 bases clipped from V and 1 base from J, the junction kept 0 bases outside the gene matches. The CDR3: CASSDRGRTDTQYF. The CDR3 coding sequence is TGTGCCAGCAGCGACAGGGGGCGCACAGATACGCAGTATTTT.

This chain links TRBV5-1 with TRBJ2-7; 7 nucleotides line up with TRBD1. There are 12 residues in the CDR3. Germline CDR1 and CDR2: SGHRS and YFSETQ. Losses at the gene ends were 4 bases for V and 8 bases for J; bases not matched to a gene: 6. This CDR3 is CASSQQGNKQYF. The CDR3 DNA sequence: TGCGCCAGCAGCCAACAGGGGAATAAGCAGTACTTC.

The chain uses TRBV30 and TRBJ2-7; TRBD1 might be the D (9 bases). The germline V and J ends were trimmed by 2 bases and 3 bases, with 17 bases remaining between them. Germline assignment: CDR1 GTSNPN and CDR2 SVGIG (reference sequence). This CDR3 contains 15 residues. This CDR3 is CAWSRGGTGRYEQYF. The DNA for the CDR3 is TGTGCCTGGAGTCGGGGGGGGACAGGGCGCTACGAGCAGTACTTC.

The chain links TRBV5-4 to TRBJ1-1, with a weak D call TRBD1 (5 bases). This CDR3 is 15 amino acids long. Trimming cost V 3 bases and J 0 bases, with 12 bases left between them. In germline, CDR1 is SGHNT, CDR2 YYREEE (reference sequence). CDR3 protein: CASSWPGQMNTEAFF. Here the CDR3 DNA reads TGTGCCAGCAGCTGGCCAGGGCAGATGAACACTGAAGCTTTCTTT.

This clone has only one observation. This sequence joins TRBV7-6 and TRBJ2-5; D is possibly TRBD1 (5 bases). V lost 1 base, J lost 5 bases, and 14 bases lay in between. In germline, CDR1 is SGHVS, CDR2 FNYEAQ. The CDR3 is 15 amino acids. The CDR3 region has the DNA TGTGCCAGCAGCTTAGAGGGTAACAGGTGGGAGACCCAGTACTTC. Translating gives CASSLEGNRWETQYF. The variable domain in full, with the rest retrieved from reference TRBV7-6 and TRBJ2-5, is GAGVSQSPRYKVTKRGQDVALRCDPISGHVSLYWYRQALGQGPEFLTYFNYEAQQDKSGLPNDRFSAERPEGSISTLTIQRTEQRDSAMYRCASSLEGNRWETQYFGPGTRLLVL.

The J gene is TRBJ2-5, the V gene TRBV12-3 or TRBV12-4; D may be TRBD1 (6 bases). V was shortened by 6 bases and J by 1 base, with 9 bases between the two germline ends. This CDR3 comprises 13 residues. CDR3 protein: CASRETGQETQYF. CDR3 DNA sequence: TGTGCCAGCAGGGAGACAGGCCAAGAGACCCAGTACTTC.

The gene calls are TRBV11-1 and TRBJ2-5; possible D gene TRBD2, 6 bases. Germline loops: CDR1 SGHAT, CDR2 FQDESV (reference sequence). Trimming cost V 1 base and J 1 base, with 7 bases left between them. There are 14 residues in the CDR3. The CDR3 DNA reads TGTGCCAGCAGCTTAGGCGGGGCCCAAGAGACCCAGTACTTC. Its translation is CASSLGGAQETQYF.

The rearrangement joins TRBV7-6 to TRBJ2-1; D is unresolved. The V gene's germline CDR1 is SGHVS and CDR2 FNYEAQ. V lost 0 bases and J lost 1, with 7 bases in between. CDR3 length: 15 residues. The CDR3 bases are TGTGCCAGCAGCTTAGCTACTTGGTCCTACAATGAGCAGTTCTTC. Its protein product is CASSLATWSYNEQFF.

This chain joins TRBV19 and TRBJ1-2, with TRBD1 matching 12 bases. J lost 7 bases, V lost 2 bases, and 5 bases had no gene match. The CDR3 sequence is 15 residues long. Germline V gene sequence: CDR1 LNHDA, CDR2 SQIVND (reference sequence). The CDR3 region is CASSITGTGGRGYTF. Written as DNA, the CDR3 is TGTGCCAGTAGTATAACCGGGACAGGGGGCCGTGGCTACACCTTC.

The CDR3 DNA reads TGCGCCAGCAGCCCCAGCCTGACAAGGGGAAACACCATATATTTT. Its protein is CASSPSLTRGNTIYF. V usage is TRBV4-1 and J usage is TRBJ1-3; no definite D call. The CDR3 covers 15 residues. Trimming cost V 4 bases and J 4 bases, with 14 bases left between them. The germline V gene encodes CDR1 MGHRA and CDR2 YSYEKL.

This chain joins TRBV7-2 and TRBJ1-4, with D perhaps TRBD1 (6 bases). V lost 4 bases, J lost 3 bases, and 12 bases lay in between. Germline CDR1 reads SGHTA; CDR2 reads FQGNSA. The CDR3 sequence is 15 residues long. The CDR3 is CASSYYRVPNEKLFF. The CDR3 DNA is TGTGCCAGCAGCTACTACAGGGTCCCTAATGAAAAACTGTTTTTT.

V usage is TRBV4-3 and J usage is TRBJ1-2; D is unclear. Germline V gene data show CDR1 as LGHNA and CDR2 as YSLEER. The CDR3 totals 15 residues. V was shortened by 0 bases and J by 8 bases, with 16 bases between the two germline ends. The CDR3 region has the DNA TGCGCCAGCAGCCAAGATTGGTCACCGGAGGGAGGCTACACCTTC. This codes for CASSQDWSPEGGYTF.

The CDR3 sequence: CATSDPGHYGYTF. For the CDR3, the DNA is TGTGCCACCAGTGATCCAGGGCACTATGGCTACACCTTC. This chain joins TRBV24-1 and TRBJ1-2; tentatively, D is TRBD1 (5 bases). Germline CDR1 reads KGHDR; CDR2 reads SFDVKD. Deletions cut 3 bases from V and 3 bases from J, with 7 bases between. The CDR3 runs 13 residues.

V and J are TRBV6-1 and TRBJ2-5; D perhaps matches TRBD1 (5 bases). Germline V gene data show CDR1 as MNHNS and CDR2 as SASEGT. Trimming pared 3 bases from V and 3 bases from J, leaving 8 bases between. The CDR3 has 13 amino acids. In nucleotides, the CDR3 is TGTGCCAGCAGTGACAGGGTGAAAGAGACCCAGTACTTC. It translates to CASSDRVKETQYF.

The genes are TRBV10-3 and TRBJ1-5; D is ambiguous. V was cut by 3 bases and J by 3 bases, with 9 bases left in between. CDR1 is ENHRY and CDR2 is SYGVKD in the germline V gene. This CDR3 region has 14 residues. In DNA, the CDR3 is TGTGCCATCAGTGATGGGCGACCCAATCAGCCCCAGCATTTT. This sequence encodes CAISDGRPNQPQHF.

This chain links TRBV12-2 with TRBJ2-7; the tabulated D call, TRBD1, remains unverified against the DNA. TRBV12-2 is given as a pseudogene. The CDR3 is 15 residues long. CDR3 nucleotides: TGTGCAAGTCGCTTAGTTGGGGCCGCACCTTACGAGCAGTACGTC. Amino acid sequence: CASRLVGAAPYEQYV.

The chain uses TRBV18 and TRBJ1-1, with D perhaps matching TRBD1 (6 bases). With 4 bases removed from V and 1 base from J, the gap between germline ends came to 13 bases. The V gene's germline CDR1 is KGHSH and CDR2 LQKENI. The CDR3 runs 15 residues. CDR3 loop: CASSLADRRNTEAFF. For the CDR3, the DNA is TGTGCCAGCTCACTCGCCGACAGGCGGAACACTGAAGCTTTCTTT.

CDR3 bases: TGTGCCAGAAGCTCAGCCTTGACAGGGGAAGAGACCCAGTACTTC. Translated: CARSSALTGEETQYF. This sequence joins TRBV7-5 and TRBJ2-5; the table's D call, TRBD1, was not checked against the DNA. TRBV7-5 is a pseudogene segment. The CDR3 totals 15 residues.

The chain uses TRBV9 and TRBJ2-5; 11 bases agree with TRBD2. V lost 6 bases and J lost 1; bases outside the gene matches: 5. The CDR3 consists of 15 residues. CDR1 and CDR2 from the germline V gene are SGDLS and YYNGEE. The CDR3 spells CASNLAGGSQETQYF. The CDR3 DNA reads TGTGCCAGCAATCTAGCGGGGGGCTCCCAAGAGACCCAGTACTTC. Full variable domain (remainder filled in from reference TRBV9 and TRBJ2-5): DSGVTQTPKHLITATGQRVTLRCSPRSGDLSVYWYQQSLDQGLQFLIQYYNGEERAKGNILERFSAQQFPDLHSELNLSSLELGDSALYFCASNLAGGSQETQYFGPGTRLLVL.

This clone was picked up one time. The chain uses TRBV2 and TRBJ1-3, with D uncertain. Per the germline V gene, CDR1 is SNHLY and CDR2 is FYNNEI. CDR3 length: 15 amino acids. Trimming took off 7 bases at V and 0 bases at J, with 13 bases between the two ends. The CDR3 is CASNSAGFSGNTIYF. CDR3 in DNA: TGTGCCAGCAACTCCGCGGGATTCTCTGGAAACACCATATATTTT.